These 20 T cell receptor beta chains came from one sample sequenced in a study of CD8 T cells in ankylosing spondylitis. Regarding the study as a whole: Roughly eight highly homologous variants made up a TCR beta motif that seemed to typify ankylosing spondylitis blood.

Their antigen targets remain unknown. In TCRdb, the 5' RACE reads were re-called with MiXCR into one record per CDR3 protein. The sample holds about 440,000 distinct CDR3 sequences, 17% seen once. Input material: blood, either unsorted or a sorted T cell fraction (not recorded which). These receptors all come from a male donor with ankylosing spondylitis.

The chain has TRBV6-5 and TRBJ2-3; 7 bases match TRBD1. Germline V gene lookup returns CDR1 MNHEY and CDR2 SVGAGI. The CDR3 contains 15 residues. Trimming removed 4 bases from V and 3 bases from J; junction bases left unmatched: 7. In DNA form, the CDR3 reads TGTGCCAGCAGTTTACAGGGGCGAGGTACAGATACGCAGTATTTT. This gives the protein CASSLQGRGTDTQYF.

This chain uses TRBV19 with TRBJ2-1; 11 positions agree with TRBD2. V shed 8 bases and J 5 bases; nucleotides not matched to a gene: 11. Germline lookup yields CDR1 LNHDA and CDR2 SQIVND (reference sequence). The CDR3 sequence is 16 residues long. CDR3 DNA sequence: TGTGCCAGTCAGATAGCGGGAGGGTGGCCTAACAATGAGCAGTTCTTC. This translates into CASQIAGGWPNNEQFF.

V and J are TRBV7-2 and TRBJ1-2; D is possibly TRBD1 (6 bases). The CDR3 spans 16 residues. Germline V lookup: CDR1 SGHTA, CDR2 FQGNSA. V was pared by 4 bases and J by 0 bases, with 15 bases between. Written as DNA, the CDR3 is TGTGCCAGCAGCTCGCTGAGACAGGCAACTAACTATGGCTACACCTTC. Encoded protein: CASSSLRQATNYGYTF.

This clonotype was detected only a few times. CDR3 loop: CASSRSWETQYF. The CDR3 DNA is TGCGCCAGCAGTCGTAGCTGGGAGACCCAGTACTTC. The chain is built from TRBV5-1 and TRBJ2-5; D ambiguous. CDR3 length equals 12 residues. V lost 5 bases and J lost 5, with 10 bases in between. CDR1 is SGHRS, CDR2 YFSETQ, per germline.

This clonotype was seen a few times. This chain uses TRBV7-8 with TRBJ2-1; perhaps TRBD2 as D (6 bases). CDR3 size: 16 residues. Trimming took off 0 bases at V and 0 bases at J, with 9 bases between the two ends. Germline V gives CDR1 SGHVS, CDR2 FQNEAQ. CDR3 in DNA: TGTGCCAGCAGCTTAGCGGGGGGAACCTCCTACAATGAGCAGTTCTTC. Translating it yields CASSLAGGTSYNEQFF.

The chain links TRBV28 to TRBJ2-1; D tentatively fits TRBD1 or TRBD2 (5 bases each). V was clipped by 2 bases and J by 8 bases, with 16 bases between them. The CDR3 extends over 15 amino acids. Germline values: CDR1 MDHEN, CDR2 SYDVKM. CDR3 residues: CASSLGALGGHEQFF. CDR3 in DNA: TGTGCCAGCAGTTTAGGGGCTTTAGGAGGCCATGAGCAGTTCTTC. Together with reference TRBV28 and TRBJ2-1, the CDR3 gives the full variable domain: DVKVTQSSRYLVKRTGEKVFLECVQDMDHENMFWYRQDPGLGLRLIYFSYDVKMKEKGDIPEGYSVSREKKERFSLILESASTNQTSMYLCASSLGALGGHEQFFGPGTRLTVL.

V usage is TRBV7-3 and J usage is TRBJ2-3, with TRBD2 identical over 13 bases. The CDR3 covers 18 residues. V lost 2 bases to trimming and J lost 6 bases; unmatched junction nucleotides: 11. The germline V gene encodes CDR1 SGHTA and CDR2 FQGTGA. For the CDR3, the DNA is TGTGCCAGCAGCTTAGGGCCAACCGGACTAGCGGGAGCTGATACGCAGTATTTT. Protein sequence: CASSLGPTGLAGADTQYF.

In nucleotides, the CDR3 is TGCGCCAGCAGCCAAGATCGCGAGGGGGGCGTCTACGAGCAGTACTTC. This sequence encodes CASSQDREGGVYEQYF. This sequence joins TRBV4-3 and TRBJ2-7; perhaps D is TRBD1 or TRBD2 (6 bases each). The CDR3 sequence is 16 residues long. Germline lookup yields CDR1 LGHNA and CDR2 YSLEER. With 0 bases removed from V and 3 bases from J, the gap between germline ends came to 15 bases.

The chain recombines TRBV28 with TRBJ2-4, with 7 bases aligning to TRBD2. Trimming at V came to 5 bases and at J to 2 bases, leaving 12 bases not matched to a gene. CDR3 length: 17 amino acids. Germline V CDR1 and CDR2: MDHEN, SYDVKM. CDR3 coding DNA: TGTGCCAGCAGTCCCCCTGGGGGGGTCGGGTCCAAAAACATTCAGTACTTC. It yields the protein CASSPPGGVGSKNIQYF.

A single count supports this clonotype. This CDR3 is CASSLAAMSAGELFF. In DNA form, the CDR3 reads TGTGCCAGCAGCTTGGCCGCCATGTCAGCCGGGGAGCTGTTTTTT. This chain joins TRBV5-5 and TRBJ2-2; the D is unclear. Germline lookup yields CDR1 SGHKS and CDR2 YYEKEE (reference sequence). CDR3 length: 15 amino acids. V lost 0 bases and J 6 bases, leaving 12 bases between the germline ends.

This clonotype was recorded many times. The rearrangement uses TRBV12-3 or TRBV12-4 and TRBJ1-5, with 8 bases aligning to TRBD1. J gave up 4 bases and V 5 bases, and 13 bases lay outside the gene matches. The CDR3 length is 17 residues. The CDR3 sequence: CASSPRQGSLMNQPQHF. The DNA for the CDR3 is TGTGCCAGCAGTCCCCGACAGGGGAGCCTTATGAATCAGCCCCAGCATTTT.

The J gene is TRBJ2-3, the V gene TRBV5-8; weak D call: TRBD1 (6 bases). V lost 3 bases and J lost 2, with 13 bases in between. CDR3 length equals 15 residues. The V gene's germline CDR1 is SGHTS and CDR2 YDEGEE. The CDR3 coding sequence is TGTGCCAGCAGCTGGGGGCGACAGGCCACAGATACGCAGTATTTT. It encodes CASSWGRQATDTQYF. The variable domain in full, with the rest retrieved from reference TRBV5-8 and TRBJ2-3, is EAGVTQSPTHLIKTRGQQATLRCSPISGHTSVYWYQQALGLGLQFLLWYDEGEERNRGNFPPRFSGRQFPNYSSELNVNALELEDSALYLCASSWGRQATDTQYFGPGTRLTVL.

This clonotype was seen a handful of times. The chain employs TRBV27 and TRBJ2-1; D is unclear. CDR3 size: 12 residues. CDR1 and CDR2 (germline): MNHEY, SMNVEV (reference sequence). The V end lost 5 bases, the J end lost 9 bases, and 11 bases lay between the germline ends. CDR3 DNA: TGTGCCAGCAGTCTCAAAGGACGTGAGCAGTTCTTC. Translated: CASSLKGREQFF.

The gene calls are TRBV5-1 and TRBJ2-3; D is unclear. Trimming shortened V by 1 base and J by 2 bases, and 11 bases separated the two germline ends. The length of the CDR3 is 15 residues. The germline gives CDR1 SGHRS, CDR2 YFSETQ. The CDR3 reads CASSLSTADTDTQYF. CDR3 bases: TGCGCCAGCAGCTTGAGTACAGCAGACACAGATACGCAGTATTTT. Looking up the rest from reference TRBV5-1 and TRBJ2-3 gives the full variable domain: KAGVTQTPRYLIKTRGQQVTLSCSPISGHRSVSWYQQTPGQGLQFLFEYFSETQRNKGNFPGRFSGRQFSNSRSEMNVSTLELGDSALYLCASSLSTADTDTQYFGPGTRLTVL.

The chain uses TRBV10-2 and TRBJ2-2; a weak D match, TRBD2 (7 bases). V was pared by 3 bases and J by 0 bases, with 17 bases between. Germline V lookup: CDR1 WSHSY, CDR2 SAAADI. The CDR3 extends over 18 amino acids. CDR3 sequence (DNA): TGCGCCAGCAGTGACCTCCTCGGGGGGCGGGCGAACACCGGGGAGCTGTTTTTT. Its protein is CASSDLLGGRANTGELFF.

This clonotype showed up just a few times. This chain connects TRBV12-3 or TRBV12-4 to TRBJ1-6, with D uncertain. The CDR3 is made up of 15 amino acids. V lost 6 bases to trimming and J lost 6 bases, with 15 bases between them. The DNA of the CDR3 is TGTGCCAGCAGCCCCGCGGAGGTGGGTAATTCACCCCTCCACTTT. Translating gives CASSPAEVGNSPLHF.

This clonotype was counted a few times. The chain joins TRBV4-1 to TRBJ1-2, with TRBD1 matching over 8 bases. Germline V gene data show CDR1 as MGHRA and CDR2 as YSYEKL. Trimming at V came to 1 base and at J to 2 bases, leaving 6 bases not matched to a gene. The CDR3 loop spans 16 amino acids. CDR3 DNA: TGCGCCAGCAGCCAAGGGAGACAGGGGAAGAACTATGGCTACACCTTC. Its translation is CASSQGRQGKNYGYTF.

This clonotype came up a few times. This chain connects TRBV11-2 to TRBJ2-3; D is unresolved. CDR1 SGHAT and CDR2 FQNNGV come from the germline V gene. V gave up 2 bases and J gave up 4 bases, with 16 bases separating them. This CDR3 has 16 residues. Written as DNA, the CDR3 is TGTGCCAGCAGCTTAAGTGGACGTCGCCCCCCAGATACGCAGTATTTT. Amino acids: CASSLSGRRPPDTQYF.

In this sample, this clonotype turned up many times. The chain joins TRBV12-3 or TRBV12-4 to TRBJ2-2; the D is unclear. V lost 6 bases to trimming and J lost 3 bases, with 11 bases between them. The CDR3 consists of 14 residues. In nucleotides, the CDR3 is TGTGCCAGCAGCCGCAACAGAGACACCGGGGAGCTGTTTTTT. Encoded protein: CASSRNRDTGELFF.

The chain carries TRBV29-1 and TRBJ2-2; D uncertain. Trimming removed 4 bases at V and 7 bases at J, with 13 bases between. CDR3 length: 13 residues. Germline V CDR1 and CDR2: SQVTM, ANQGSEA. The CDR3 loop reads CSVVRSFNGELFF. The CDR3 DNA is TGCAGCGTTGTTAGAAGCTTCAACGGGGAGCTGTTTTTT.